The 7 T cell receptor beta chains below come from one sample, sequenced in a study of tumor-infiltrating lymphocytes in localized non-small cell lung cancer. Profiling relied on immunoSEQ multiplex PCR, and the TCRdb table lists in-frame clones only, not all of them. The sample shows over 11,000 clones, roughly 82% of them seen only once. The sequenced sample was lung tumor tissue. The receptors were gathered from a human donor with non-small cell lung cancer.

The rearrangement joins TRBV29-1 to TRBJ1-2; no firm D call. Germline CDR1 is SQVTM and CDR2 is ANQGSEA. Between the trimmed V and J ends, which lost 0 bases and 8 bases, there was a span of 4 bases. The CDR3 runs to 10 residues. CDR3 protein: CSVEEMGYTF. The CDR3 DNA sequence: TGCAGCGTTGAAGAAATGGGCTACACCTTC.

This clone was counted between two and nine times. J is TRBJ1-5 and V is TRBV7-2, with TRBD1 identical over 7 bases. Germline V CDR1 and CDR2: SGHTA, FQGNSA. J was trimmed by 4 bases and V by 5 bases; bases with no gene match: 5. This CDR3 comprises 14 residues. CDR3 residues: CASSQGGGNQPQHF. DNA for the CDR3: TGTGCCAGCAGCCAGGGGGGGGGAAATCAGCCCCAGCATTTT.

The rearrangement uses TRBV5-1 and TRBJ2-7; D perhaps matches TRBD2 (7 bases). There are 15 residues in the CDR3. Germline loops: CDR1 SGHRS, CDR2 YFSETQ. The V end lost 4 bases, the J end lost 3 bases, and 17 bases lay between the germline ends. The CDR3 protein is CASSPRGGEGYEQYF. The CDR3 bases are TGCGCCAGCAGCCCGAGGGGGGGGGAAGGCTACGAGCAGTACTTC.

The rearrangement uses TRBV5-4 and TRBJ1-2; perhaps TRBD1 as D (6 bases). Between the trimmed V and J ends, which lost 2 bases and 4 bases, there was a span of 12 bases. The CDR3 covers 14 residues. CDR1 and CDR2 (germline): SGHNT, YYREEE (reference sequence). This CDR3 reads CASSLSGRGYGYTF. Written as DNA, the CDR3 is TGTGCCAGCAGCTTAAGTGGCAGGGGCTATGGCTACACCTTC.

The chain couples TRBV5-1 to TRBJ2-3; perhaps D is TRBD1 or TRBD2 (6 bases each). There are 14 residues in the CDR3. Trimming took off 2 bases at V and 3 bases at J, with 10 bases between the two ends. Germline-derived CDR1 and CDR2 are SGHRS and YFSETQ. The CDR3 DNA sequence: TGCGCCAGCAGCTTTGGGGGGCCAACAGATACGCAGTATTTT. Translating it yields CASSFGGPTDTQYF.

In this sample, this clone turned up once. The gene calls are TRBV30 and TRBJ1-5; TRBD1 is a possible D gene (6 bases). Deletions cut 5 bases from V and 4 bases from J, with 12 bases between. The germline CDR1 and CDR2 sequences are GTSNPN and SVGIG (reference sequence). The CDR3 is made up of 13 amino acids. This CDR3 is CAWATDRNQPQHF. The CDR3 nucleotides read TGTGCCTGGGCTACGGACAGAAATCAGCCCCAGCATTTT. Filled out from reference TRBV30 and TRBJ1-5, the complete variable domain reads SQTIHQWPATLVQPVGSPLSLECTVEGTSNPNLYWYRQAAGRGLQLLFYSVGIGQISSEVPQNLSASRPQDRQFILSSKKLLLSDSGFYLCAWATDRNQPQHFGDGTRLSIL.

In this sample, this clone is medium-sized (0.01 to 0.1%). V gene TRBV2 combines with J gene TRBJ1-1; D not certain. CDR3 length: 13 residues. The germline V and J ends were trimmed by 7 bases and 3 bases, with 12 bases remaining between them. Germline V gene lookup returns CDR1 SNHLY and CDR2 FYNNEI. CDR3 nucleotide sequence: TGTGCCAGCAACGAACTTAAGGACACTGAAGCTTTCTTT. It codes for CASNELKDTEAFF.